The rows below give T cell receptor beta chains drawn from one sample of a study of blood T cell repertoires in COVID-19. TCRdb's table, derived via immunoSEQ multiplex PCR, lists solely in-frame clones and lacks some. The sample comprises about 150,000 clones, roughly 88% of which are singletons, and around 6.7% rests with the top ten. The sample taken for sequencing was PBMCs or T cells enriched from blood (not recorded which). These receptors all come from a woman aged 45-60 years who had recovered from COVID-19. CDR3s include the opening cysteine and the closing phenylalanine or tryptophan. Size values are once, few and many counts, or a class for expanded clones, and some rows have none.

v_gene,abundance,CDR3aa
TRBV9,-,CASSVAAGSPLHF
TRBV9,-,CASSVERGTFPDTQYF
TRBV6-2/TRBV6-3,few,CASSYGLGEQFF
TRBV6-2/TRBV6-3,-,CASSYPGQGLYSNQPQHF
TRBV19,few,CASSNRVTGELFF
TRBV15,-,CATSRAAGAYGYTF
TRBV9,-,CASSPRQGLNSPLHF
TRBV27,many,CASSERFRTDTQYF
TRBV3-1/TRBV3-2,-,CASSPNRGDFSTEAFF
TRBV7-9,-,CASSLGQGLFGTGELFF
TRBV19,once,CAILGTRATEAFF
TRBV29-1,-,CSGGQSHDGYTF
TRBV7-9,-,CASSRQGDGTEAFF
TRBV7-2,-,CASSSETGIGRNTIYF
TRBV27,-,CASSLASGWGTEAFF
TRBV18,-,CASSPFGQGPTNEKLFF
TRBV14,once,CASSQFRALDSTNEKLFF
TRBV7-2,-,CASTLTAGNTIYF
TRBV9,once,CASSEAPTGGLVTDTQYF
TRBV9,-,CASSGPGGAGFGGELFF
TRBV30,-,CAWKGERGRAFF
TRBV6-5,-,CASKEIAYGYTF
TRBV10-2,-,CASSEGRQGEPQHF
TRBV7-9,-,CASSYFDGGTQYF
TRBV6-5,-,CASSYSSSPLHF
TRBV18,-,CASSPEEGYQPQHF
TRBV5-6,-,CASSFGDREYGYTF
TRBV7-2,-,CASSLEGSGGARLATQYF
TRBV11-2,-,CASRGPANEKLFF
TRBV19,once,CASSIGTGVSTEAFF
TRBV7-9,once,CASSLVARGYNEQFF
TRBV29-1,-,CSVGDGEQFF
TRBV7-2,-,CASSLDPGILNTEAFF
TRBV19,-,CASSMELSSYNEQFF
TRBV10-3,-,CAISHTGVTEAFF
TRBV7-9,-,CASSGRTGQHTEAFF